A selection of T cell receptor beta chains follows, all from one sample in a study of siplizumab effects on memory and regulatory T cells. Profiled with immunoSEQ multiplex PCR; TCRdb holds only in-frame clones, not every one. The sample has over 85,000 clones; approximately 95% are singletons. What was sequenced was non-Treg CD4+ T cells sorted from blood. These receptors originate from a human donor in good health. Each CDR3 is given with its conserved first and last residue. Fields, in order: V gene, clone size, CDR3 length, J gene, D gene, CDR3 DNA, CDR3 protein. The D gene is left open where the match is weak. The size of a clone is reported for some rows only, either as once, few or many, or as a class for expanded clones.

v_gene: TRBV6-5
abundance: once
len: 15
j_gene: TRBJ2-2
d_gene: NA
CDR3nt: TGTGCCAGCAGTTACCTATTCCGGGGGCCGAGGGAGCTGTTTTTT
CDR3aa: CASSYLFRGPRELFF

v_gene: TRBV6-5
abundance: NA
len: 15
j_gene: TRBJ2-7
d_gene: TRBD1
CDR3nt: TGTGCCAGCAGTTCGCCGGCGACAGGGGATTTCGAGCAGTACTTC
CDR3aa: CASSSPATGDFEQYF

v_gene: TRBV5-4
abundance: NA
len: 15
j_gene: TRBJ2-1
d_gene: NA
CDR3nt: TGTGCCAGCAGCTTGGGACAGAGCTCCTACAATGAGCAGTTCTTC
CDR3aa: CASSLGQSSYNEQFF

v_gene: TRBV9
abundance: NA
len: 13
j_gene: TRBJ2-6
d_gene: NA
CDR3nt: TGTGCCAGCAGCACGGAACTAGCCAACGTCCTGACTTTC
CDR3aa: CASSTELANVLTF

v_gene: TRBV5-4
abundance: NA
len: 16
j_gene: TRBJ2-5
d_gene: TRBD2
CDR3nt: TGTGCCAGCAGGCGGGAGGCGGGAGGGCCGGGGGAGACCCAGTACTTC
CDR3aa: CASRREAGGPGETQYF

v_gene: TRBV6-5
abundance: NA
len: 15
j_gene: TRBJ1-5
d_gene: NA
CDR3nt: TGTGCCAGCGCGAAGGACACTGGGGAGAATCAGCCCCAGCATTTT
CDR3aa: CASAKDTGENQPQHF

v_gene: TRBV19
abundance: NA
len: 16
j_gene: TRBJ1-3
d_gene: NA
CDR3nt: TGTGCCAGTACCCAATCTGGCATCCACTCTGGAAACACCATATATTTT
CDR3aa: CASTQSGIHSGNTIYF

v_gene: TRBV27
abundance: once
len: 16
j_gene: TRBJ1-2
d_gene: NA
CDR3nt: TGTGCCAGCAGTCCGGTTGTGGGGATGGGGGAGAATGGCTACACCTTC
CDR3aa: CASSPVVGMGENGYTF

v_gene: TRBV7-9
abundance: NA
len: 15
j_gene: TRBJ2-1
d_gene: NA
CDR3nt: TGTGCCAGCAGCTTAATACAGGGATATTACAATGAGCAGTTCTTC
CDR3aa: CASSLIQGYYNEQFF

v_gene: TRBV19
abundance: NA
len: 12
j_gene: TRBJ2-1
d_gene: TRBD2
CDR3nt: TGTGCCAGTAGTCGGGGGGGCGGTGAGCAGTTCTTC
CDR3aa: CASSRGGGEQFF

v_gene: TRBV6-5
abundance: NA
len: 14
j_gene: TRBJ1-5
d_gene: TRBD1
CDR3nt: TGTGCCAGCAGTCTGGGACAGAGGAGTCAGCCCCAGCATTTT
CDR3aa: CASSLGQRSQPQHF

v_gene: TRBV18
abundance: NA
len: 13
j_gene: TRBJ2-7
d_gene: NA
CDR3nt: TGTGCCAGCTCAAGGACAGCAACCTACGAGCAGTACTTC
CDR3aa: CASSRTATYEQYF

v_gene: TRBV5-4
abundance: NA
len: 15
j_gene: TRBJ1-1
d_gene: TRBD1
CDR3nt: TGTGCCAGCAGCCCCCCGGACAGGATAAACACTGAAGCTTTCTTT
CDR3aa: CASSPPDRINTEAFF

v_gene: TRBV7-8
abundance: NA
len: 14
j_gene: TRBJ1-2
d_gene: NA
CDR3nt: TGTGCCAGCAGCAAAATACAGGGCAACTATGGCTACACCTTC
CDR3aa: CASSKIQGNYGYTF

v_gene: TRBV30
abundance: NA
len: 16
j_gene: TRBJ1-2
d_gene: NA
CDR3nt: TGTGCCTGGAGTAATACGAAAGGGTCCTGGGCCGCCGGCTACACCTTC
CDR3aa: CAWSNTKGSWAAGYTF

v_gene: TRBV11-1
abundance: NA
len: 13
j_gene: TRBJ1-2
d_gene: NA
CDR3nt: TGTGCCAGCAGCTTAGAAGGTATCGGGGACTACACCTTC
CDR3aa: CASSLEGIGDYTF

v_gene: TRBV27
abundance: NA
len: 13
j_gene: TRBJ1-2
d_gene: TRBD1
CDR3nt: TGTGCCAGCAGTTGGGACAGGGCCTATGGCTACACCTTC
CDR3aa: CASSWDRAYGYTF

v_gene: TRBV28
abundance: NA
len: 14
j_gene: TRBJ2-2
d_gene: NA
CDR3nt: TGTGCCAGCAGTCCCGGGACGTTCACCGGGGAGCTGTTTTTT
CDR3aa: CASSPGTFTGELFF

v_gene: TRBV19
abundance: NA
len: 14
j_gene: TRBJ1-3
d_gene: NA
CDR3nt: TGTGCCAGCGTAAGCGTCGCCTCTGGAAACACCATATATTTT
CDR3aa: CASVSVASGNTIYF

v_gene: TRBV7-2
abundance: NA
len: 13
j_gene: TRBJ2-1
d_gene: NA
CDR3nt: TGTGCCAGCACGACTTCGTTTAACGATGAGCAGTTCTTC
CDR3aa: CASTTSFNDEQFF

v_gene: TRBV30
abundance: once
len: 22
j_gene: TRBJ2-4
d_gene: NA
CDR3nt: TGTGCCTGGAACTTACCCGGGACCTCGCCCCCCGGGACACTCGAAGCCAAAAACATTCAGTACTTC
CDR3aa: CAWNLPGTSPPGTLEAKNIQYF

v_gene: TRBV5-4
abundance: NA
len: 16
j_gene: TRBJ2-3
d_gene: TRBD2
CDR3nt: TGTGCCAGCAGCTTGTCCGCGGGAGCGCTCACAGATACGCAGTATTTT
CDR3aa: CASSLSAGALTDTQYF

v_gene: TRBV11-3
abundance: NA
len: 16
j_gene: TRBJ2-3
d_gene: NA
CDR3nt: TGTGCCAGCAGCTCAGGGCTCCGTGGTAGCACAGATACGCAGTATTTT
CDR3aa: CASSSGLRGSTDTQYF

v_gene: TRBV5-4
abundance: NA
len: 17
j_gene: TRBJ1-2
d_gene: TRBD1
CDR3nt: TGTGCCAGCAGGGAACCGGGACAGGGGGCGCGATCAGATGGCTACACCTTC
CDR3aa: CASREPGQGARSDGYTF

v_gene: TRBV30
abundance: NA
len: 13
j_gene: TRBJ2-1
d_gene: NA
CDR3nt: TGTGCCTGGAACGCTCTAGCATCATGGGAGCAGTTCTTC
CDR3aa: CAWNALASWEQFF

v_gene: TRBV27
abundance: NA
len: 13
j_gene: TRBJ1-2
d_gene: NA
CDR3nt: TGTGCCAGCAGAAAATACCAAGGGGTTGGCTACACCTTC
CDR3aa: CASRKYQGVGYTF

v_gene: TRBV6-5
abundance: NA
len: 13
j_gene: TRBJ1-2
d_gene: TRBD1
CDR3nt: TGTGCCAGCAGTTGGCAGGGGGACTATGGCTACACCTTC
CDR3aa: CASSWQGDYGYTF

v_gene: TRBV10-1
abundance: few
len: 16
j_gene: TRBJ2-2
d_gene: NA
CDR3nt: TGCGCCAGCAGTGAGTTAGTTGGCGCGAACACCGGGGAGCTGTTTTTT
CDR3aa: CASSELVGANTGELFF

v_gene: TRBV27
abundance: once
len: 15
j_gene: TRBJ2-1
d_gene: TRBD2
CDR3nt: TGTGCCAGCAGTATCACTAGCGGGAGCAACGGTGAGCAGTTCTTC
CDR3aa: CASSITSGSNGEQFF

v_gene: TRBV5-1
abundance: NA
len: 16
j_gene: TRBJ2-1
d_gene: TRBD2
CDR3nt: TGCGCCAGCAGCCTGACTAGCGGGGGGGCCTACAATGAGCAGTTCTTC
CDR3aa: CASSLTSGGAYNEQFF

v_gene: TRBV2
abundance: few
len: 14
j_gene: TRBJ1-5
d_gene: TRBD1
CDR3nt: TGTGCCAGCAGCGGACAGGTACCGAATCAGCCCCAGCATTTT
CDR3aa: CASSGQVPNQPQHF

v_gene: TRBV25-1
abundance: NA
len: 11
j_gene: TRBJ2-5
d_gene: NA
CDR3nt: TGTGCCAGCAGTGAATGGGAGACCCAGTACTTC
CDR3aa: CASSEWETQYF

v_gene: TRBV2
abundance: NA
len: 12
j_gene: TRBJ2-7
d_gene: NA
CDR3nt: TGTGCCAGCAATTCCAATTACTACGAGCAGTACTTC
CDR3aa: CASNSNYYEQYF

v_gene: TRBV12-5
abundance: NA
len: 17
j_gene: TRBJ2-1
d_gene: NA
CDR3nt: TGTGCTAGTGGCCCAGGGACGGCTCTAAGGGGGTACAATGAGCAGTTCTTC
CDR3aa: CASGPGTALRGYNEQFF

v_gene: TRBV7-2
abundance: NA
len: 13
j_gene: TRBJ2-7
d_gene: NA
CDR3nt: TGTGCCAGCAGTTCCGGGACTCTAAGCGAGCAGTACTTC
CDR3aa: CASSSGTLSEQYF

v_gene: TRBV11-1
abundance: NA
len: 13
j_gene: TRBJ1-5
d_gene: TRBD1
CDR3nt: TGTGCCAGCAGCTCGGACAGGGACCAGCCCCAGCATTTT
CDR3aa: CASSSDRDQPQHF

v_gene: TRBV19
abundance: NA
len: 13
j_gene: TRBJ1-1
d_gene: NA
CDR3nt: TGTGCCAGTAGCACTCGGGCAGACACTGAAGCTTTCTTT
CDR3aa: CASSTRADTEAFF

v_gene: TRBV21-1
abundance: NA
len: 12
j_gene: TRBJ1-2
d_gene: NA
CDR3nt: TGTGCCAGCAACCCCCGGGGCGGCGGCTACACCTTC
CDR3aa: CASNPRGGGYTF

v_gene: TRBV5-1
abundance: NA
len: 15
j_gene: TRBJ1-4
d_gene: NA
CDR3nt: TGCGCCAGCAGCCTCGGACAGTCCCTGGGGGAAAAACTGTTTTTT
CDR3aa: CASSLGQSLGEKLFF

v_gene: TRBV6-5
abundance: NA
len: 13
j_gene: TRBJ1-2
d_gene: NA
CDR3nt: TGTGCCAGCAGATATCTGACAGAGTATGGCTACACCTTC
CDR3aa: CASRYLTEYGYTF

v_gene: TRBV5-1
abundance: NA
len: 14
j_gene: TRBJ2-3
d_gene: TRBD2
CDR3nt: TGCGCCAGCAGAAACGGGGGGGCCACAGATACGCAGTATTTT
CDR3aa: CASRNGGATDTQYF

v_gene: TRBV11-2
abundance: once
len: 12
j_gene: TRBJ1-2
d_gene: NA
CDR3nt: TGTGCCAGCAGCTTAGTTTCCCCAGGGCACACCTTC
CDR3aa: CASSLVSPGHTF

v_gene: TRBV18
abundance: NA
len: 13
j_gene: TRBJ2-1
d_gene: NA
CDR3nt: TGTGCCAGCTCACCAACAGGGAACAATGAGCAGTTCTTC
CDR3aa: CASSPTGNNEQFF

v_gene: TRBV5-6
abundance: NA
len: 15
j_gene: TRBJ2-7
d_gene: NA
CDR3nt: TGTGCCAGCAGCTTGGCAGACCTCTCCTCCTACGAGCAGTACTTC
CDR3aa: CASSLADLSSYEQYF

v_gene: TRBV7-2
abundance: NA
len: 17
j_gene: TRBJ2-1
d_gene: TRBD2
CDR3nt: TGTGCCAGCAGCATATCCGGGACTAGCGGGAGTGATAATGAGCAGTTCTTC
CDR3aa: CASSISGTSGSDNEQFF